This T cell receptor (beta chain) was sequenced in a study of T-cell reconstitution after alpha-beta-depleted transplantation in children. This clonotype was counted between two and nine times. The antigen is not known. A much larger clone lies a single base off, so this may be a read error. Library preparation (for TCRbeta) was performed with unique molecular identifiers. TCRdb reanalysed the PCR reads using MiXCR and keeps one entry per CDR3 protein. The table lists over 450,000 distinct CDR3 sequences, roughly a tenth of them singletons. The V gene lost 3 bases and the J gene lost 6 bases, with 12 bases spanning the gap. The CDR3 is 14 residues long. The germline V gene encodes CDR1 MNHEY and CDR2 SMNVEV (reference sequence). Points from the study as a whole: T-cell numbers and diversity one year post-transplant derived largely from freshly generated T cells.

The chain joins TRBV27 to TRBJ1-5; D ambiguous. This TCR was recovered from a child aged 2-15 years with inherited bone marrow failure, due to receive a stem cell transplant. The material sequenced was PBMCs, taken before TCRalphabeta/CD19-depleted stem cell transplant. CDR3 nucleotides: TGTGCCAGCAGTTTTTCGGGAGCGCGTCAGCCCCAGCATTTT. Protein product: CASSFSGARQPQHF.